One and the same sample provided the 8 T cell receptor beta chains below, sequenced in a study of T cell clonality in common variable immunodeficiency. Only in-frame clones appear in the TCRdb table, and some are missing; sequencing was by immunoSEQ multiplex PCR. This repertoire holds 30,000 to 45,000 clones, and none appear only once. The sequenced sample consisted of peripheral blood mononuclear cells. Receptors originate from a person between 18 and 70 years old in good health.

In this sample, this clone turned up a few times. The read halts 3 residues ahead of the CDR3 end, with the missing end drawn from the germline J gene. The rearrangement uses TRBV20-1 and TRBJ2-1, with TRBD2 matching over 10 bases. The germline V gene encodes CDR1 DFQATT and CDR2 SNEGSKA (reference sequence). This CDR3 has 13 amino acids. Unmatched junction bases numbered 0, after V lost 3 bases and J lost 4 bases. The sequenced CDR3 bases are TGCAGTGCTAGGGGACTAGCGTACAATGAG. Translating it yields CSARGLAYNE. The full CDR3 sequence reads CSARGLAYNEQFF.

This clone has ten or more counts. The sequence runs out 3 residues before the end of the CDR3; the remainder is reconstructed from the germline J gene. V gene TRBV19 combines with J gene TRBJ2-7, with 7 bases lining up with TRBD1. V lost 11 bases to trimming and J lost 2 bases; unmatched junction nucleotides: 24. The CDR3 runs 18 residues. Germline CDR1 and CDR2: LNHDA and SQIVND (reference sequence). This CDR3 is CAGHQSSLSYRGTYEQYF. Partial CDR3 DNA: TGTGCCGGGCATCAGTCCTCCTTGAGCTACAGGGGAACCTACGAG.

This clone was recorded a few times. The CDR3 extends 3 residues past the end of the read, so its final part is completed from the germline J gene. The J gene is TRBJ2-1, the V gene TRBV6-4; tentatively, D is TRBD1 (6 bases). V dropped 5 bases and J dropped 2 bases, with 13 bases sitting between them. Germline CDR1 and CDR2: MRHNA and SNTAGT. The CDR3 has 15 amino acids. The CDR3 bases that were read are TGTGCCAGCAGTCTTTCCTGGGACACCTACAATGAG. Amino acids: CASSLSWDTYNE. The whole CDR3 sequence is CASSLSWDTYNEQFF.

This clone was counted many times. Incomplete CDR3 DNA: TGTGCCAGCAGCCCCTGGGGGGGACAACAAGAGACC. Amino acids: CASSPWGGQQET. The whole CDR3 protein reads CASSPWGGQQETQYF. The rearrangement joins TRBV7-2 to TRBJ2-5, with D possibly TRBD2 on 7 matching bases. Coverage ceases 3 residues before the CDR3 finishes, and the germline J gene fills in the end. V lost 5 bases, J lost 2 bases, and 15 bases lay in between. CDR1 SGHTA and CDR2 FQGNSA come from the germline V gene. The CDR3 covers 15 residues. The whole variable domain, filled in from reference TRBV7-2 and TRBJ2-5, reads GAGVSQSPSNKVTEKGKDVELRCDPISGHTALYWYRQSLGQGLEFLIYFQGNSAPDKSGLPSDRFSAERTGGSVSTLTIQRTQQEDSAVYLCASSPWGGQQETQYFGPGTRLLVL.

Note on this clone: The read ends 3 residues shy of where the CDR3 ends; the end is completed using the germline J gene. The V gene is TRBV7-9, the J gene TRBJ2-2; 8 bases map to TRBD1. This CDR3 region has 14 residues. Germline V gene sequence: CDR1 SEHNR, CDR2 FQNEAQ (reference sequence). The CDR3 protein is CASSWGQVNEKLFF. CDR3 DNA (partial): TGTGCCAGCAGCTGGGGACAGGTTAATGAAAAG.

The sample holds many counts of this clone. The read stops 3 residues short of the end of the CDR3; the missing end is completed from the germline J gene. The chain joins TRBV19 to TRBJ1-1; D not resolved. Germline V CDR1 and CDR2: LNHDA, SQIVND (reference sequence). CDR3 length equals 15 residues. V was clipped by 3 bases and J by 5 bases, with 16 bases between them. The CDR3 DNA, read in part, is TGTGCCAGTAGTATCAGGATGTCCAGTGGGACTGAA. This encodes CASSIRMSSGTE. Given in full, the CDR3 is CASSIRMSSGTEAFF.

This clone was recorded many times. The CDR3 protein is CSAQPRGTGELLAKNIQYF. The part of the CDR3 DNA that was read is TGCAGTGCTCAGCCCCGGGGGACAGGGGAACTTCTAGCCAAAAACATT. The chain carries TRBV20-1 and TRBJ2-4, with 10 bases lining up with TRBD1. The read gets to within 3 residues of the CDR3 end, and the germline J gene fills in the rest. CDR3 length: 19 residues. J was trimmed by 0 bases and V by 5 bases; bases with no gene match: 16. Per the germline V gene, CDR1 is DFQATT and CDR2 is SNEGSKA (reference sequence).

This clone has ten or more counts. The CDR3 goes on 3 residues after the read ends, and that part is filled in from the germline J gene. The genes are TRBV6-1 and TRBJ2-3, with TRBD2 matching 14 bases. Germline V gene data show CDR1 as MNHNS and CDR2 as SASEGT. The CDR3 consists of 19 residues. V lost 1 base and J lost 2; bases outside the gene matches: 8. The CDR3 protein is CASSEGLAGGQRTTDTQYF. The CDR3 DNA, read in part, is TGTGCCAGCAGTGAAGGACTAGCGGGAGGGCAAAGAACCACAGATACG.